This T cell receptor beta chain appears in the sequencing data of a study of shared clonotypes between healthy human individuals. Overall study findings and caveats: Donor clonotype sharing was expected to depend on sequencing depth.

Donors comprised healthy HIV-negative adults lacking recent acute infections or vaccinations. Genomic DNA belonging to each subset was distributed in equal measure over several immunoSEQ plates. In replicate PCRs of sorted subsets, roughly 200 ng DNA, roughly 27,000 T cell genomes, was used. Assay used: immunoSEQ multiplex PCR; TCRdb lists only in-frame clones, some missing. The sample lists under 650,000 clones, 90% to 97% occurring once. Trimming pared 7 bases from V and 0 bases from J, leaving 7 bases between. Per the germline V gene, CDR1 is SGHRS and CDR2 is YFSETQ. This CDR3 comprises 12 residues. A note on this clone: Its antigen remains unknown.

The sequence was collected from a woman aged 30 to 39 in good health. The chain combines TRBV5-1 with TRBJ1-2; no clear D. The specimen sequenced was naive CD4+ T cells sorted from blood. Regarding subset: CD45RA+ positively selected. The CDR3 reads CASGETNYGYTF. The CDR3 region has the DNA TGCGCCAGCGGGGAGACTAACTATGGCTACACCTTC.